This T cell receptor (beta chain) stems from a study of cytomegalovirus exposure and HLA in healthy donors. Study findings and constraints: Altogether, about 160 TCR beta chains were recorded as cytomegalovirus-associated. Rare TCR sequences predominated, though certain public TCRs were found in many donors. Follow-up analysis seemed to connect common viral pathogens with several of the most significant clusters identified.

The CDR3 is 13 amino acids. Per the germline V gene, CDR1 is SGHVS and CDR2 is FQNEAQ. This clone was counted once. Its antigen remains unknown. PCR employed 60 Vbeta and 13 Jbeta primers. Clones were sequenced by immunoSEQ multiplex PCR, and TCRdb holds only the in-frame ones, with some missing. This table has fewer than 200,000 clones, around 80% appearing once. The rearrangement links TRBV7-8 to TRBJ2-1; D is perhaps TRBD1 (6 bases). The sequenced material came from PBMCs. The TCR comes from a woman aged 30 to 39 in good health and CMV-seronegative. The CDR3 DNA follows: TGTGCGACAGGCCTCAGGTGGTACAATGAGCAGTTCTTC. Its translation is CATGLRWYNEQFF.